This TCR beta chain was captured by sequencing in a study of PD-1 blockade in classical Hodgkin lymphoma (dated by TCRdb to the early 2020s). For the study in its entirety: Nivolumab dosing was 3 mg/kg intravenously every 2 weeks, continuing until either disease progression or unacceptable toxicity. A peripheral blood immune signature of response to PD-1 blockade in classical Hodgkin lymphoma was defined using TCR beta sequencing and CyTOF. Points the paper makes about the study in general: CD4+ but not CD8+ TCR diversity rose significantly by C4D1 (p=0.0027 vs p=0.16), most apparent in complete responders (p=0.02). The study was restricted to a single clinical trial cohort, and the causes of repertoire differences, possibly disease activity or prior therapy, were left undefined. Lower diversity was seen in patients whose nivolumab began less than 1 year after ASCT, and these patients were left out of later analyses so that immune reconstitution would not confound the results. Newly diagnosed patients were reported to have lower baseline TCR diversity than healthy donors, and relapsed/refractory patients were reported to have lower baseline TCR diversity still. Among trial patients, those achieving complete response had baseline diversity similar to that of newly diagnosed patients, while diversity was significantly lower in partial responders and progressors.

The Qiagen DNeasy kit was used to extract genomic DNA from unsorted PBMCs and from the negatively selected CD4+ and CD8+ fractions. TCR beta CDR3 regions were amplified by immunoSEQ multiplex PCR using primers annealing to V and J segments. A synthetic immune receptor repertoire was used to minimize amplification bias, and remaining bias was computationally removed after sequencing. Turning to the authors' computational methods: Custom Python scripts were used to quantify repertoire diversity as the Shannon entropy index. Unsorted, CD4+ and CD8+ repertoires were analyzed separately, except in combined analyses where CD4+ and CD8+ sequences were merged in silico. Clonal expansion was defined as at least a 2-fold frequency increase after treatment relative to C1D1, with a pseudocount of 0.5 for undetected baseline clones. Singleton clones were defined as clones with 0 or 1 copy at C1D1, and non-singleton clones were defined as clones with 2 or more copies. Clones expanded in unsorted samples were annotated as CD4+, CD8+ or unknown by matching protein sequences in sorted samples from the same patient. Wilcoxon tests on paired samples were used to test diversity changes from C1D1 to C4D1. This is the immuneACCESS table as TCRdb keeps it, with only in-frame sequences that have V and J called. A part of the clones is gone; compared with another copy, unresolved V genes explain less than half, and the rest is unexplained. The D gene and trimming were derived from the DNA, and the V and J assignments and clone size from that table. In this sample the table shows around 65,000 clones, approximately 90% of which occur a single time. The ten most abundant clones make up around 16% of the sample.

Explained via the paper, the time point label denotes: cycle 1 day 1 (C1D1), immediately before nivolumab initiation. All trial patients had relapsed after autologous stem cell transplantation, with cohorts A, B and C differing in prior brentuximab vedotin exposure. The trial cohort comprised 60 or so patients with relapsed/refractory classical Hodgkin lymphoma whose best overall responses were complete response, partial response or progressive disease. Trial patients were treated with single-agent nivolumab in the multi-cohort phase II CheckMate 205 trial. An independent review committee assessed best overall response by applying the 2007 International Working Group response criteria. Trial PBMCs were collected immediately before nivolumab initiation (C1D1) and during therapy at cycle 2 day 1 and cycle 4 day 1. Peripheral blood was collected in 8 mL Vacutainer Cell Preparation Tubes, from which PBMCs were isolated by centrifugation and then cryopreserved.

On this clone: No cognate antigen has been identified for it. Base-call qualities are not available, and no considerably larger clone is one nucleotide away.

The CDR3 measures 13 amino acids from cysteine to phenylalanine. The kept DNA is CDR3 alone, 39 bases in frame from the first base. At the junction V is shortened by 7 bases and J by 1 base, with 10 bases in between. The germline V gene encodes CDR1 WNHNN and CDR2 SYGVQD (reference sequence). The TCR sequence derives from a human donor with classical Hodgkin lymphoma. The sequence is built from TRBV10-1 and TRBJ2-5; the D gene is perhaps TRBD2, from 6 matching bases. The sequenced sample was peripheral blood mononuclear cells (PBMCs), obtained at baseline. The DNA sequence is TGCGCCAGCACCGGGAGCGGCCAAGAGACCCAGTACTTC. The encoded protein is CASTGSGQETQYF.